This TCR beta chain came from a study of T cell responses to AZD1222 COVID-19 vaccine. Study conclusions and caveats: CD4 TCRs linked to vaccination spanned spike, dominating at 160-218 and 743-854. The study sampled repertoires only after the peak T cell response.

Germline values: CDR1 LGHDT, CDR2 YNNKEL (reference sequence). This CDR3 spans 18 amino acids. V was clipped by 0 bases and J by 0 bases; unmatched bases: 8. Concerning this clone: Its target is unknown.

Only in-frame clones appear in the TCRdb table, and some are missing; sequencing was by immunoSEQ multiplex PCR. The repertoire has more than 100,000 clones, around 93% of them found once; the top ten carry around 8%. The J gene is TRBJ2-1, the V gene TRBV3-1 (or the pseudogene TRBV3-2); 7 bases map to TRBD2. The clonotype comes from an adult who received the AZD1222 COVID-19 vaccine. Sequenced here: peripheral blood, sampled 28 days after the second AZD1222 dose. CDR3 sequence reads: CASSQDMGRGRSYNEQFF. Written as DNA, the CDR3 is TGTGCCAGCAGCCAAGATATGGGGAGGGGTCGCTCCTACAATGAGCAGTTCTTC.